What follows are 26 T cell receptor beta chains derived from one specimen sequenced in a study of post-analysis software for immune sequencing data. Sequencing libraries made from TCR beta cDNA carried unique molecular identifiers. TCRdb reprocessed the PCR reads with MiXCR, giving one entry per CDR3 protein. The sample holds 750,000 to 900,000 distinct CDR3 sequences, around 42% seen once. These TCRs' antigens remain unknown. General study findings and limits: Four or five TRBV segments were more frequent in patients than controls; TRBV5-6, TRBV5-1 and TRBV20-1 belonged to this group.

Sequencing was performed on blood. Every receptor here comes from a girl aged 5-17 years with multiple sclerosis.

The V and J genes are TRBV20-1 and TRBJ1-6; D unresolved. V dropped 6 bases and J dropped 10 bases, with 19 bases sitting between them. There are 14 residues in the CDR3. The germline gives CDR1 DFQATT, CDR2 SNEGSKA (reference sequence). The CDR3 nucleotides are TGCAGTGCCAGCCGCGCAACTGAAGGCTCACCCCTCCACTTT. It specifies CSASRATEGSPLHF.

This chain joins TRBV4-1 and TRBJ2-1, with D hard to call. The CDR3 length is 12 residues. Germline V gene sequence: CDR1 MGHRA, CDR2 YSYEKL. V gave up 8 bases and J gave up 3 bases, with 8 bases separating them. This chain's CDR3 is CASGRDYNEQFF. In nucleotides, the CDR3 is TGCGCCAGCGGTAGAGACTACAATGAGCAGTTCTTC.

The CDR3 here is CASSEFQGNTEAFF. For the CDR3, the DNA is TGTGCCAGCAGTGAATTCCAGGGGAACACTGAAGCTTTCTTT. The V and J genes are TRBV25-1 and TRBJ1-1, with a possible D match to TRBD1 (5 bases). This CDR3 contains 14 residues. CDR1 is MGHDK and CDR2 is SYGVNS in the germline V gene. Deletions cut 1 base from V and 1 base from J, with 7 bases between.

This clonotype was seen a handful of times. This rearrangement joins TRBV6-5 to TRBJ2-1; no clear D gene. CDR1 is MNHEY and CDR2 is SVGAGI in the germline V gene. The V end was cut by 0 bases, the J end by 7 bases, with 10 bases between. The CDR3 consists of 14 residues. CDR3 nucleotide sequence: TGTGCCAGCAGTTACTCAGGGTGGGATAATGAGCAGTTCTTC. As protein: CASSYSGWDNEQFF.

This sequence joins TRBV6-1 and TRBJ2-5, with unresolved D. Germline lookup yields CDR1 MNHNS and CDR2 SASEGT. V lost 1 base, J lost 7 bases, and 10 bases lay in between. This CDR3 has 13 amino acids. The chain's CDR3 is CASSEGAGGTQYF. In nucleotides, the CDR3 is TGTGCCAGCAGTGAAGGGGCAGGCGGGACCCAGTACTTC.

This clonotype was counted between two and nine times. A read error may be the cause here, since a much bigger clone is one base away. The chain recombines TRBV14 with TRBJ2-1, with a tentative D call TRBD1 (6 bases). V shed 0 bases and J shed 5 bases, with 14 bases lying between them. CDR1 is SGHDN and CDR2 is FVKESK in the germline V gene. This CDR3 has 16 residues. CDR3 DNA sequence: TGTGCCAGCAGCCAAGAGTGGGGCAGGGGCCACAATGAGCAGTTCTTC. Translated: CASSQEWGRGHNEQFF.

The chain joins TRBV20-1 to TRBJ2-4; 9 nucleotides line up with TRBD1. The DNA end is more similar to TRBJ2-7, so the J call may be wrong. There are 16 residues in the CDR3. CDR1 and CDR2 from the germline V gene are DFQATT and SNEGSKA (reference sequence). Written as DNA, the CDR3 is TGCAGTGCTAGACCAATGAGGGGACAGGGTTCCGACGAGCAGTACTTC. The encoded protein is CSARPMRGQGSDEQYF.

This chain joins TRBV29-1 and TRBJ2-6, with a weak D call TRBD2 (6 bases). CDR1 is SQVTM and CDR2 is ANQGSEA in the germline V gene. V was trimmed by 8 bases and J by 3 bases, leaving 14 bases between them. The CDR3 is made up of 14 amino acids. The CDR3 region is CSPLGEDGANVLTF. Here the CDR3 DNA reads TGCAGCCCGCTTGGGGAGGATGGGGCCAACGTCCTGACTTTC.

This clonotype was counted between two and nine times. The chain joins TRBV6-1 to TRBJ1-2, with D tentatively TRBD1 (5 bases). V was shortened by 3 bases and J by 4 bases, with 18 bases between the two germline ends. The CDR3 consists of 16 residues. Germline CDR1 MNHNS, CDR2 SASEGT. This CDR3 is CASSEIMGDFVYGYTF. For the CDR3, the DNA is TGTGCCAGCAGTGAGATCATGGGGGATTTTGTCTATGGCTACACCTTC.

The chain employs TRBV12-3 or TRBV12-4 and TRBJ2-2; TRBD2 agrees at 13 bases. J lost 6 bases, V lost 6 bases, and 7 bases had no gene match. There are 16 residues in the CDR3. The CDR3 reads CASRRTSGSGSGELFF. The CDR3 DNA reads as TGTGCCAGCAGGCGGACTAGCGGGAGCGGTTCCGGGGAGCTGTTTTTT.

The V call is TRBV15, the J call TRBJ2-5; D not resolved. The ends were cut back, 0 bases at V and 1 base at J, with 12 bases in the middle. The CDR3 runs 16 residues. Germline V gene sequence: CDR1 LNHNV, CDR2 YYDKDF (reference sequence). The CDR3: CATSRELANPQETQYF. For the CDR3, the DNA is TGTGCCACCAGCAGAGAACTGGCTAACCCCCAAGAGACCCAGTACTTC.

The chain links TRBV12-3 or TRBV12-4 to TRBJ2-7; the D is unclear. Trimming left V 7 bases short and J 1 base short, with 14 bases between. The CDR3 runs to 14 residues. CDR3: CASTPYGASYEQYF. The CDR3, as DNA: TGTGCCAGCACTCCATACGGCGCGTCCTACGAGCAGTACTTC.

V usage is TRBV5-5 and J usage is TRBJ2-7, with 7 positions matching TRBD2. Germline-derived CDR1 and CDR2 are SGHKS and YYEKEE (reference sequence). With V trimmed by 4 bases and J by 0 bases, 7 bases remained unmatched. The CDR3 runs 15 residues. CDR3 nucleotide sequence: TGTGCCAGCAGCGTAAGCGGGGTCAGCTCCTACGAGCAGTACTTC. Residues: CASSVSGVSSYEQYF.

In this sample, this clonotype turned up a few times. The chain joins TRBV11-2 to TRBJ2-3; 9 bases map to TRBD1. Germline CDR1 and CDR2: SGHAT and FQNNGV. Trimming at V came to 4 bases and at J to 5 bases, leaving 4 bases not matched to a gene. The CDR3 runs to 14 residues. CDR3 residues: CASSSGTGIDTQYF. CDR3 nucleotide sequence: TGTGCCAGCAGCTCCGGGACAGGGATAGATACGCAGTATTTT. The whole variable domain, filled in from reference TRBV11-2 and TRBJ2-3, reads EAGVAQSPRYKIIEKRQSVAFWCNPISGHATLYWYQQILGQGPKLLIQFQNNGVVDDSQLPKDRFSAERLKGVDSTLKIQPAKLEDSAVYLCASSSGTGIDTQYFGPGTRLTVL.

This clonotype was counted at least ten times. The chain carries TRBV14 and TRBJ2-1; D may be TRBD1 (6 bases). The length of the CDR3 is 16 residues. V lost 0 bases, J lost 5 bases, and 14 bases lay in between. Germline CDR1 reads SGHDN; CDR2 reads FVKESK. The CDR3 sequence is CASSQELGRGHNEQFF. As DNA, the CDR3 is TGTGCCAGCAGCCAAGAGTTGGGCAGGGGCCACAATGAGCAGTTCTTC.

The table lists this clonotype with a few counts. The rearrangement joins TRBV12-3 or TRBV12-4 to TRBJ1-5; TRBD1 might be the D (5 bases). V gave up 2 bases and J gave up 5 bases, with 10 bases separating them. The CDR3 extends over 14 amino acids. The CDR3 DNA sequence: TGTGCCAGCAGTTTACAGGGCCGATATCAGCCCCAGCATTTT. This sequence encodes CASSLQGRYQPQHF.

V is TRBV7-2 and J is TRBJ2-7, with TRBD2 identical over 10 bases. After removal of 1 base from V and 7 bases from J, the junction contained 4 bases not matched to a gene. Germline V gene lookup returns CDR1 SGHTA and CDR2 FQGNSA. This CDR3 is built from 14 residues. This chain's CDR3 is CASSLGTSGKEQYF. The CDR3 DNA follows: TGTGCCAGCAGCTTAGGAACTAGCGGGAAGGAGCAGTACTTC.

The CDR3 here is CASNHGDTQYF. The CDR3 DNA reads as TGTGCCAGCAACCACGGGGATACGCAGTATTTT. The rearrangement links TRBV6-2 or TRBV6-3 to TRBJ2-3; no clear D gene. There are 11 residues in the CDR3. Germline CDR1 MNHEY, CDR2 SVGEGT. The germline V and J ends were trimmed by 7 bases and 6 bases, with 8 bases remaining between them.

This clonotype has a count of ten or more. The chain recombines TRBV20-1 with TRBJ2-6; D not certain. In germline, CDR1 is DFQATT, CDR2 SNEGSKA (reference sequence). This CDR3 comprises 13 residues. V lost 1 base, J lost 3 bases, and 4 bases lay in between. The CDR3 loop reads CSARGFGANVLTF. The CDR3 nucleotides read TGCAGTGCTAGAGGGTTTGGGGCCAACGTCCTGACTTTC.

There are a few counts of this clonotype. In nucleotides, the CDR3 is TGTGCCAGCAGCCAAACCGGGACAGCCGCCTACGAGCAGTACTTC. It yields the protein CASSQTGTAAYEQYF. The chain recombines TRBV6-5 with TRBJ2-7; 7 bases agree with TRBD1. Trimming cost V 6 bases and J 2 bases; bases outside gene matches: 10. The germline V gene has CDR1 MNHEY and CDR2 SVGAGI. The CDR3 covers 15 residues.

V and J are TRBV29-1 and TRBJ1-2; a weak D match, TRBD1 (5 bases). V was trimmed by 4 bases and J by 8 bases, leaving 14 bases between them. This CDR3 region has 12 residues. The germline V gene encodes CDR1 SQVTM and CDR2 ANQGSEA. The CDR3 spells CSVGDEASGYTF. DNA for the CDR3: TGCAGCGTTGGGGACGAAGCTTCCGGCTACACCTTC.

The CDR3 is CSAHIAGPSTDTQYF. Written as DNA, the CDR3 is TGCAGTGCGCACATAGCGGGCCCTAGCACAGATACGCAGTATTTT. This chain connects TRBV20-1 to TRBJ2-3; 7 positions match TRBD2. Germline lookup yields CDR1 DFQATT and CDR2 SNEGSKA (reference sequence). The CDR3 has 15 amino acids. The V gene end was trimmed by 6 bases and the J gene end by 0 bases; junction bases not matched to a gene: 9.

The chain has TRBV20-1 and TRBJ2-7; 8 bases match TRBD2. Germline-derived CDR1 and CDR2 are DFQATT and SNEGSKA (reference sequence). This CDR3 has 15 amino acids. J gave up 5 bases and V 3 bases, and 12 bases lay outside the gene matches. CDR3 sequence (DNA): TGCAGTGCTAGTCTCTCTGGCGGGAGGAGGAACGAGCAGTACTTC. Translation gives CSASLSGGRRNEQYF.

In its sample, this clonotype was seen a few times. The CDR3: CASRGDGLYEQYF. For the CDR3, the DNA is TGTGCCAGCAGGGGAGACGGGCTCTACGAGCAGTACTTC. The J gene is TRBJ2-7, the V gene TRBV11-2; D possibly corresponds to TRBD2 (5 bases). Germline V lookup: CDR1 SGHAT, CDR2 FQNNGV. V was pared by 6 bases and J by 3 bases, with 12 bases between. The CDR3 is made up of 13 amino acids.

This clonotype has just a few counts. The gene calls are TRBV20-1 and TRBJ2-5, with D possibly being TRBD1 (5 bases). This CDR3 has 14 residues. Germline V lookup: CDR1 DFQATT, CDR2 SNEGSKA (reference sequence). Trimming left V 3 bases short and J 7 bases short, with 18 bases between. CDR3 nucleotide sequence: TGCAGTGCTAGGATGGAAGGACATCAGGGGACCCAGTACTTC. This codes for CSARMEGHQGTQYF.

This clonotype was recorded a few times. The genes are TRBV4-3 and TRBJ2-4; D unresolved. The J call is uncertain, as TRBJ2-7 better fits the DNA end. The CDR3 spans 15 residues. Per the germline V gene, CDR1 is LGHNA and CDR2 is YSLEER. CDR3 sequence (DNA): TGCGCCAGCAGCCAAGATCCCTCTAGTTCCTACGAGCAGTACTTC. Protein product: CASSQDPSSSYEQYF.